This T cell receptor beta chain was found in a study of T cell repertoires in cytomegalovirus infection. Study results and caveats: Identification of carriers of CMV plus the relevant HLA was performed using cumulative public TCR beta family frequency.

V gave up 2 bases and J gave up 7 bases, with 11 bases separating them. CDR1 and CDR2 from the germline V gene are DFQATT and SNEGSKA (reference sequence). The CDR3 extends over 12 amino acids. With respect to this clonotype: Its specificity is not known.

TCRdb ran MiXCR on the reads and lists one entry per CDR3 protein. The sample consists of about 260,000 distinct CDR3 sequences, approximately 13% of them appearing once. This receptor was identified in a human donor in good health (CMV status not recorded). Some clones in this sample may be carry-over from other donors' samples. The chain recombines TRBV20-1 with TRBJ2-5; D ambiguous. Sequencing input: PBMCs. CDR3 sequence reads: CSARLLTGTQYF. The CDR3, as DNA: TGCAGTGCTAGACTCCTCACGGGGACCCAGTACTTC.